Listed here are 25 T cell receptor beta chains from one sample, sequenced in a study of T cells after posttransplantation cyclophosphamide. Methotrexate plus calcineurin inhibitor accompanied controls' myeloablative marrow transplants; sampling was 1 year later. TCRdb's copy holds only in-frame clones and misses some; the assay was immunoSEQ multiplex PCR. The sample contains approximately 16,000 clones, 87% of which appear only once. Sequenced here: PBMCs, sampled after an allogeneic stem cell transplant with a calcineurin inhibitor and methotrexate. These receptors all come from a male patient aged 50 to 59 who received an allogeneic stem cell transplant from an unrelated donor, was CMV-positive, and had chronic GVHD only. Some T cells may have come from the graft donor.

The chain links TRBV11-2 to TRBJ2-3, with TRBD2 identical over 7 bases. Germline V gene data show CDR1 as SGHAT and CDR2 as FQNNGV. The CDR3 has 15 amino acids. The J segment lost 5 bases and the V segment lost 1 base, leaving 6 bases of the junction unmatched. CDR3 sequence (DNA): TGTGCCAGCAGCTTAGCGGGCCGGGGGGTAGATACGCAGTATTTT. This translates into CASSLAGRGVDTQYF.

This chain links TRBV4-1 with TRBJ2-1; TRBD2 agrees at 8 bases. Trimming cost V 5 bases and J 0 bases; bases outside gene matches: 6. In germline, CDR1 is MGHRA, CDR2 YSYEKL. CDR3 length equals 16 residues. CDR3 sequence reads: CASSVAGRSSYNEQFF. DNA for the CDR3: TGCGCCAGCAGCGTAGCGGGAAGGAGCTCCTACAATGAGCAGTTCTTC.

V usage is TRBV4-1 and J usage is TRBJ2-1; possible D gene TRBD2, 6 bases. From germline, CDR1 is MGHRA and CDR2 YSYEKL. This CDR3 has 16 amino acids. The V gene lost 0 bases and the J gene lost 5 bases, with 14 bases spanning the gap. This CDR3 reads CASSQEFPSANNEQFF. CDR3 in DNA: TGCGCCAGCAGCCAAGAGTTCCCTAGCGCAAACAATGAGCAGTTCTTC.

The gene calls are TRBV9 and TRBJ2-7; 7 bases map to TRBD1. The germline CDR1 and CDR2 sequences are SGDLS and YYNGEE. Trimming at V came to 4 bases and at J to 6 bases, leaving 7 bases not matched to a gene. The CDR3 consists of 13 residues. CDR3 sequence: CASSPKTGPEQYF. The CDR3 DNA reads as TGTGCCAGCAGCCCTAAGACAGGGCCCGAGCAGTACTTC.

The V call is TRBV12-5, the J call TRBJ2-1; TRBD1 aligns across 7 bases. Germline V CDR1 and CDR2: LGHNT, FRNRAP. The J segment lost 8 bases and the V segment lost 6 bases, leaving 13 bases of the junction unmatched. This CDR3 comprises 15 residues. The CDR3 DNA reads as TGTGCTAGTGGCCCCCTAGGAACAGGGGCATATGAGCAGTTCTTC. Amino acids: CASGPLGTGAYEQFF.

The chain employs TRBV6-1 and TRBJ1-5, with TRBD1 matching 8 bases. CDR1 is MNHNS, CDR2 SASEGT, per germline. With 4 bases clipped from V and 5 bases from J, the junction kept 19 bases outside the gene matches. The CDR3 loop spans 19 amino acids. The CDR3 loop reads CASSAQMDRVDFLDQPQHF. CDR3 nucleotides: TGTGCCAGCAGTGCCCAAATGGACAGGGTAGATTTTTTGGATCAGCCCCAGCATTTT.

This clone was counted a single time. The CDR3 nucleotides read TGTGCCAGCAGCTTGGACTTGTACGAGCAGTACTTC. Residues: CASSLDLYEQYF. The gene calls are TRBV5-4 and TRBJ2-7; D is undetermined. This CDR3 region has 12 residues. Germline V gene lookup returns CDR1 SGHNT and CDR2 YYREEE (reference sequence). Trimming removed 0 bases at V and 4 bases at J, with 5 bases between.

This chain uses TRBV6-5 with TRBJ2-7; 7 bases are shared with TRBD1. Germline values: CDR1 MNHEY, CDR2 SVGAGI. The CDR3 sequence is 13 residues long. Unmatched junction bases numbered 7, after V lost 7 bases and J lost 4 bases. This CDR3 is CASNWAGGYEQYF. The CDR3 nucleotides read TGTGCCAGCAATTGGGCAGGGGGTTACGAGCAGTACTTC.

V and J are TRBV11-3 and TRBJ2-7; 10 bases align to TRBD2. CDR1 is SGHNT and CDR2 is YENEEA in the germline V gene. Unmatched junction bases numbered 6, after V lost 1 base and J lost 3 bases. The length of the CDR3 is 16 residues. CDR3 in amino acids: CASSLALAGGYYEQYF. The CDR3 nucleotides are TGTGCCAGCAGCTTAGCCTTAGCGGGGGGCTACTACGAGCAGTACTTC.

This sequence joins TRBV2 and TRBJ1-5; TRBD1 matches at 10 bases. V shed 0 bases, J shed 7 bases, and the junction held 6 bases outside the gene matches. The CDR3 covers 16 residues. Germline CDR1 reads SNHLY; CDR2 reads FYNNEI. The CDR3 loop is CASSEAGQGYGQPQHF. CDR3 bases: TGTGCCAGCAGTGAAGCGGGACAGGGGTATGGGCAGCCCCAGCATTTT. Full variable domain (remainder filled in from reference TRBV2 and TRBJ1-5): EPEVTQTPSHQVTQMGQEVILRCVPISNHLYFYWYRQILGQKVEFLVSFYNNEISEKSEIFDDQFSVERPDGSNFTLKIRSTKLEDSAMYFCASSEAGQGYGQPQHFGDGTRLSIL.

The chain carries TRBV4-3 and TRBJ1-4; D may be TRBD1 (5 bases). The germline CDR1 and CDR2 sequences are LGHNA and YSLEER. This CDR3 contains 15 residues. Trimming took off 0 bases at V and 6 bases at J, with 11 bases between the two ends. The CDR3 spells CASSQDAGRDEKLFF. The CDR3 DNA sequence: TGCGCCAGCAGCCAAGATGCGGGGCGCGATGAAAAACTGTTTTTT.

The rearrangement links TRBV7-2 to TRBJ2-3, with no clear D. Germline V gene sequence: CDR1 SGHTA, CDR2 FQGNSA. The V and J ends lost 1 base and 0 bases respectively, with 5 bases between them. The CDR3 consists of 14 residues. The CDR3 protein is CASSLVSSTDTQYF. The CDR3 nucleotides are TGTGCCAGCAGCTTAGTTAGTAGCACAGATACGCAGTATTTT.

The table lists this clone with a count of one. This chain uses TRBV7-9 with TRBJ2-5; 9 bases are a match to TRBD2. From germline, CDR1 is SEHNR and CDR2 FQNEAQ (reference sequence). V shed 3 bases and J 3 bases; nucleotides not matched to a gene: 5. The CDR3 is 15 residues long. CDR3 sequence: CASSFPSSGEETQYF. The CDR3, as DNA: TGTGCCAGCAGCTTTCCTTCTAGCGGGGAAGAGACCCAGTACTTC. Drawing the rest from reference TRBV7-9 and TRBJ2-5, the complete variable domain is DTGVSQNPRHKITKRGQNVTFRCDPISEHNRLYWYRQTLGQGPEFLTYFQNEAQLEKSRLLSDRFSAERPKGSFSTLEIQRTEQGDSAMYLCASSFPSSGEETQYFGPGTRLLVL.

This clone has a single count. The V and J genes are TRBV2 and TRBJ2-7; possibly TRBD1 for D (6 bases). The V end was cut by 11 bases, the J end by 2 bases, with 16 bases between. The CDR3 consists of 13 residues. From germline, CDR1 is SNHLY and CDR2 FYNNEI. This CDR3 reads CAGRGTPTYEQYF. CDR3 coding DNA: TGTGCCGGAAGGGGGACACCAACCTACGAGCAGTACTTC.

The genes are TRBV2 and TRBJ1-6, with a possible D match to TRBD1 (5 bases). V was cut by 6 bases and J by 10 bases, with 16 bases left in between. Per germline, CDR1 SNHLY and CDR2 FYNNEI. The CDR3 extends over 14 amino acids. CDR3 in amino acids: CASRARVLGSPLHF. The DNA of the CDR3 is TGTGCCAGCAGGGCCAGGGTCTTAGGATCACCCCTCCACTTT. Full variable domain (remainder filled in from reference TRBV2 and TRBJ1-6): EPEVTQTPSHQVTQMGQEVILRCVPISNHLYFYWYRQILGQKVEFLVSFYNNEISEKSEIFDDQFSVERPDGSNFTLKIRSTKLEDSAMYFCASRARVLGSPLHFGNGTRLTVT.

V is TRBV9 and J is TRBJ2-1; TRBD2 agrees at 8 bases. The CDR3 has 15 residues. The germline gives CDR1 SGDLS, CDR2 YYNGEE. With 0 bases clipped from V and 7 bases from J, the junction kept 6 bases outside the gene matches. The CDR3 loop is CASSVEWTSLNEQFF. CDR3 coding DNA: TGTGCCAGCAGCGTAGAATGGACTAGCTTAAATGAGCAGTTCTTC.

This clone was counted only a few times. The rearrangement uses TRBV5-6 and TRBJ2-7, with D possibly matching TRBD2 (5 bases). The CDR3 totals 11 residues. V was cut by 2 bases and J by 7 bases, with 7 bases left in between. Germline CDR1 and CDR2: SGHDT and YYEEEE. As DNA, the CDR3 is TGTGCCAGCAGCTTTCGGAGGGAGCAGTACTTC. It translates to CASSFRREQYF.

The chain carries TRBV19 and TRBJ2-5; TRBD1 agrees at 7 bases. V was clipped by 7 bases and J by 3 bases; unmatched bases: 8. The CDR3 consists of 14 residues. Germline assignment: CDR1 LNHDA and CDR2 SQIVND (reference sequence). In nucleotides, the CDR3 is TGTGCCAGTACCGGCCGGGACAGTGAAGAGACCCAGTACTTC. This gives the protein CASTGRDSEETQYF.

The CDR3 DNA reads as TGTGCCAGCAGTTACGGTGACAGTACCAATGAAAAACTGTTTTTT. It codes for CASSYGDSTNEKLFF. V is TRBV6-5 and J is TRBJ1-4, with D possibly TRBD1 on 5 matching bases. This CDR3 region has 15 residues. V was cut by 2 bases and J by 5 bases, with 12 bases left in between. The V gene's germline CDR1 is MNHEY and CDR2 SVGAGI.

This clone appeared a few times. The J gene is TRBJ2-7, the V gene TRBV5-1, with 7 nucleotides matching TRBD1. Germline V gene sequence: CDR1 SGHRS, CDR2 YFSETQ. The V and J ends lost 4 bases and 3 bases, in that order; junction bases with no gene match: 1. This CDR3 contains 12 residues. CDR3 in amino acids: CASSRDSYEQYF. The CDR3 bases are TGCGCCAGCAGCCGGGACAGCTACGAGCAGTACTTC.

J is TRBJ1-4 and V is TRBV9, with D hard to call. V was clipped by 0 bases and J by 1 base, with 4 bases between them. Germline loops: CDR1 SGDLS, CDR2 YYNGEE. The CDR3 has 14 residues. The CDR3 is CASSVALTNEKLFF. CDR3 nucleotide sequence: TGTGCCAGCAGCGTAGCTCTAACTAATGAAAAACTGTTTTTT.

Turning to this clone: One junction end does not reproduce the germline sequence, and a read error may be involved. The chain couples TRBV7-7 to TRBJ1-1; D call uncertain. Germline lookup yields CDR1 SSHAT and CDR2 FNYEAQ (reference sequence). CDR3 size: 14 residues. The CDR3 nucleotides are TGTGCTAGCAGCTCCCACGCGGGTAGCACTGAAGCTTTCTTT. Protein sequence: CASSSHAGSTEAFF.

Written as DNA, the CDR3 is TGTGCCAGCAGTTATGGCGGCGAGCAGTACTTC. It encodes CASSYGGEQYF. The chain couples TRBV6-5 to TRBJ2-7, with no clear D. This CDR3 is built from 11 residues. CDR1 is MNHEY, CDR2 SVGAGI, per germline. V shed 3 bases and J shed 6 bases, with 6 bases lying between them.

The chain carries TRBV7-9 and TRBJ1-1; the match to TRBD1 covers 7 bases. The CDR3 length is 15 residues. V lost 2 bases to trimming and J lost 5 bases; unmatched junction nucleotides: 8. In germline, CDR1 is SEHNR, CDR2 FQNEAQ (reference sequence). CDR3: CASSLNYQGGTEAFF. CDR3 sequence (DNA): TGTGCCAGCAGCTTAAATTATCAGGGGGGTACTGAAGCTTTCTTT.

V gene TRBV4-3 combines with J gene TRBJ2-5; 7 nucleotides agree with TRBD2. The CDR3 is 13 amino acids. Germline values: CDR1 LGHNA, CDR2 YSLEER. J gave up 5 bases and V 4 bases, and 4 bases lay outside the gene matches. CDR3 bases: TGCGCCAGCAGCCCCCCCGGGGGGGAGACCCAGTACTTC. It encodes CASSPPGGETQYF.